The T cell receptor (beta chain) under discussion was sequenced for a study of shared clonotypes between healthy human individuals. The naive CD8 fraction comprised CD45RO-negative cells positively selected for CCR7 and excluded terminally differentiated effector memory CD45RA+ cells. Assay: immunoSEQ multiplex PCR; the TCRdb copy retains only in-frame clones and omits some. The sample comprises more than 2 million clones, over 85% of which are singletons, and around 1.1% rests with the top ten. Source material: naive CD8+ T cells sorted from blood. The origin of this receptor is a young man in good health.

CDR3 nucleotides: TGTGCCAGCAGTGAGTGGTTAGGGGACACTGAAGCTTTCTTT. Amino acid sequence: CASSEWLGDTEAFF. The genes are TRBV6-1 and TRBJ1-1; a weak D match, TRBD1 (5 bases). Trimming pared 3 bases from V and 3 bases from J, leaving 11 bases between. The CDR3 has 14 residues. CDR1 is MNHNS, CDR2 SASEGT, per germline.